This T cell receptor (beta chain) is from a study of CD4 and CD8 cells across lung adenocarcinoma regions. V lost 0 bases, J lost 0 bases, and 5 bases stayed unmatched. This CDR3 contains 17 residues. Germline CDR1 reads WNHNN; CDR2 reads SYGVQD (reference sequence). TCRdb called the PCR reads again in MiXCR, with one record for every CDR3 protein. The table shows over 15,000 distinct CDR3 sequences, with 40% to 60% occurring only once. Samples came from patients with localized non-small cell lung adenocarcinoma. The TCR sequence derives from a male donor with lung adenocarcinoma. The CD4 and CD8 labels of this study may be unreliable. This chain joins TRBV10-1 and TRBJ1-3; TRBD1 matches at 7 bases. Sequencing was done on a sample of CD8+ T cells from the margin of a lung tumor. CDR3 protein: CASSESGQASSGNTIYF. The CDR3 nucleotides are TGCGCCAGCAGTGAGTCAGGACAGGCCAGCTCTGGAAACACCATATATTTT.